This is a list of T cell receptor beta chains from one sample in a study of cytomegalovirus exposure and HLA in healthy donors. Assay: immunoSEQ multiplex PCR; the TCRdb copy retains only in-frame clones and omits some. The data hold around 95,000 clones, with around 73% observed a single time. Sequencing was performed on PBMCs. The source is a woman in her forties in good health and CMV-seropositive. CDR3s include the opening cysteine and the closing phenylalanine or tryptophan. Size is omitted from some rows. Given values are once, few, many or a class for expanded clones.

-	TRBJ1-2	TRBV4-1	CASSQEDRGLIYGYTF
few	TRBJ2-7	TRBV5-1	CASSPEVDEQYF
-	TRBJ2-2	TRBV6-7	CASSYSEQAWATGELFF
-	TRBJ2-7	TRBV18	CASSPPGASGSFPEQYF
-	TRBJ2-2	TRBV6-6	CASSYALAGGTGELFF
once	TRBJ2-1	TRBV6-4	CASSDSTSGNNEQFF
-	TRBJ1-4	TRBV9	CASSPDRVLGEKLFF
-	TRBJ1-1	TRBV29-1	CSGIRQPSGTEAFF
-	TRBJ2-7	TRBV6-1	CASLASRVRSYEQYF
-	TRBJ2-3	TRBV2	CASSEVVAGDTQYF
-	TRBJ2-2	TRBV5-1	CASRQGRETGELFF
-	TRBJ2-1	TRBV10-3	CAISDSVKRGGNEQFF
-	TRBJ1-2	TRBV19	CASSSPDRGSGYTF
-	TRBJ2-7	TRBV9	CASSVVTLSSYEQYF
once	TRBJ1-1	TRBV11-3	CASSSTTFSIRVTEAFF
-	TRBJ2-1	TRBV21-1	CASSPQQRDLDNEQFF
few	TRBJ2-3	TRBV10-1	CASRNFGTIFSSTDTQYF
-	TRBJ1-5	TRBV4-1	CASSQGDRGNQPQHF
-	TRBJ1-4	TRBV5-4	CASSLGGTVVEKLFF
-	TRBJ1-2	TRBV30	CAWILPLDRGVGYTF
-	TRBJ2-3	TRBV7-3	CASSLFGTDTQYF
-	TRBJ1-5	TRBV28	CASSLGGKSNQPQHF
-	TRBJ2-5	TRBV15	CATSRVGLAGETQYF
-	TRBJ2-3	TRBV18	CASSQSSRTGSTDTQYF
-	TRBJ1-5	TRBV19	CASSGRGLNQPQHF
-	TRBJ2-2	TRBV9	CASSASRWGGATGELFF
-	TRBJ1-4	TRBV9	CASSVGGADNEKLFF
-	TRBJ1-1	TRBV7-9	CASSLEAGGIAFF
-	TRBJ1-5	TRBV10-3	CAISGGRGNQPQHF
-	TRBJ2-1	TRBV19	CASSTRDRESAEQFF
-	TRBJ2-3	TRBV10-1	CASNDGADTQYF
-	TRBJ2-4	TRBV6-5	CASRQGAGAKNIQYF
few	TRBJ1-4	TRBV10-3	CAISESAGGTNEKLFF
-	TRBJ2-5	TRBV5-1	CASSLVLSGETQYF
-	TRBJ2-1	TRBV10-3	CAISADKYNEQFF
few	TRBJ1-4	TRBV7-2	CASSPVNEKLFF
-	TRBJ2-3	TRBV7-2	CASSDSSGSSTDTQYF
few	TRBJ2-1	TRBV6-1	CASSLQGSSYNEQFF
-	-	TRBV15	CATSRRGTSGRYEQYF
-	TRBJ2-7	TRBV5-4	CASSSGTSEYYEQYF
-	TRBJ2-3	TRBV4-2	CASSPGTISTDTQYF
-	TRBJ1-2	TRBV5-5	CASSLELSPPVYGYTF